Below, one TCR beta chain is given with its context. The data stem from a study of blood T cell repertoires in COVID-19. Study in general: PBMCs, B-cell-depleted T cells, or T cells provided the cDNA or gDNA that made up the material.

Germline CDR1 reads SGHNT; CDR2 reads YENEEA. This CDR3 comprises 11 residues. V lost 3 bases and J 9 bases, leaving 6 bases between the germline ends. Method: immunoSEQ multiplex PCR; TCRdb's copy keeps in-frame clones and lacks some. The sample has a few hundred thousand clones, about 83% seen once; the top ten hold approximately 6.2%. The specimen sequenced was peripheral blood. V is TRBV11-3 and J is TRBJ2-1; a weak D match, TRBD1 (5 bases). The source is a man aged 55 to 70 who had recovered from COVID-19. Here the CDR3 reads CASSFRGEQFF. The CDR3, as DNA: TGTGCCAGCAGCTTTAGGGGTGAGCAGTTCTTC.